One and the same sample provided the 23 T cell receptor beta chains below, sequenced in a study of blood T cell repertoires in COVID-19. TCRdb's table, derived via immunoSEQ multiplex PCR, lists solely in-frame clones and lacks some. Of 200,000 to 250,000 clones listed, 80% to 90% are singletons. The sample was PBMCs or T cells enriched from blood (not recorded which). The receptor set was obtained from a woman aged 45-60 years in a cohort exposed to, infected with or recovered from COVID-19 (not recorded which).

The genes are TRBV15 and TRBJ1-1; 8 nucleotides line up with TRBD1. Germline V gene data show CDR1 as LNHNV and CDR2 as YYDKDF (reference sequence). The CDR3 covers 16 residues. The V segment lost 6 bases and the J segment 3 bases; nucleotides outside the gene matches: 12. The CDR3 protein is CATSPKGAGGYTEAFF. The DNA for the CDR3 is TGTGCCACCAGTCCTAAAGGGGCAGGGGGCTACACTGAAGCTTTCTTT.

The rearrangement uses TRBV11-2 and TRBJ1-1, with D uncertain. Germline V gene lookup returns CDR1 SGHAT and CDR2 FQNNGV. Trimming removed 4 bases at V and 4 bases at J, with 10 bases between. The CDR3 sequence is 13 residues long. In nucleotides, the CDR3 is TGTGCCAGCAGCTCCAGCAGCGGCACTGAAGCTTTCTTT. Its translation is CASSSSSGTEAFF.

J is TRBJ1-2 and V is TRBV7-2; 11 nucleotides agree with TRBD1. Germline V gene sequence: CDR1 SGHTA, CDR2 FQGNSA. The ends lost 0 bases at V and 8 bases at J; junction bases unmatched: 8. This CDR3 is 16 amino acids long. Here the CDR3 DNA reads TGTGCCAGCAGCTTAGCCTCGGACAGGGGGCTTAAGGGCTACACCTTC. Translating it yields CASSLASDRGLKGYTF. Filled out from reference TRBV7-2 and TRBJ1-2, the complete variable domain reads GAGVSQSPSNKVTEKGKDVELRCDPISGHTALYWYRQSLGQGLEFLIYFQGNSAPDKSGLPSDRFSAERTGGSVSTLTIQRTQQEDSAVYLCASSLASDRGLKGYTFGSGTRLTVV.

This clone appeared a single time. The rearrangement joins TRBV30 to TRBJ1-1; a weak D match, TRBD1 (6 bases). This CDR3 is 13 amino acids long. Trimming took off 2 bases at V and 3 bases at J, with 10 bases between the two ends. Germline V gene lookup returns CDR1 GTSNPN and CDR2 SVGIG (reference sequence). The CDR3 reads CAWSRNRDTEAFF. The CDR3 DNA reads as TGTGCCTGGAGTCGAAACAGGGACACTGAAGCTTTCTTT.

This clone appeared a single time. V is TRBV6-2 or TRBV6-3 and J is TRBJ2-5; 8 positions agree with TRBD2. The CDR3 is 16 residues long. Germline V CDR1 and CDR2: MNHEY, SVGEGT. Trimming removed 7 bases from V and 4 bases from J; junction bases left unmatched: 14. Written as DNA, the CDR3 is TGTGCCAGCACCCCCTCCGGGGGGGACTCGGCAGAGACCCAGTACTTC. Its protein is CASTPSGGDSAETQYF.

Regarding this clone: At one of its ends the junction is not consistent with the germline gene, which may arise from a read error. This chain uses TRBV4-2 with TRBJ2-2; 7 bases are a match to TRBD2. Germline values: CDR1 LGHNA, CDR2 YNFKEQ. There are 15 residues in the CDR3. DNA for the CDR3: TGTGCCAGCAGCTACGGGACTACGAATACCGGGGAGCTGTTTTTT. It codes for CASSYGTTNTGELFF.

The rearrangement joins TRBV6-6 to TRBJ1-2, with 8 nucleotides matching TRBD1. Germline V CDR1 and CDR2: MNHNY, SVGAGI (reference sequence). The CDR3 sequence is 14 residues long. V gave up 5 bases and J gave up 4 bases; unmatched junction bases: 6. The CDR3 reads CASSQDRVVYGYTF. Written as DNA, the CDR3 is TGTGCCAGCAGTCAGGACAGGGTGGTCTATGGCTACACCTTC.

The rearrangement uses TRBV10-1 and TRBJ2-7; 8 bases align to TRBD1. V was pared by 4 bases and J by 8 bases, with 10 bases of the junction left unmatched. The CDR3 spans 14 residues. Germline loops: CDR1 WNHNN, CDR2 SYGVQD (reference sequence). CDR3 nucleotides: TGCGCCAGCAGTGCGGGACAGGTGGATAGGAAGCAGTACTTC. Translating it yields CASSAGQVDRKQYF.

The chain joins TRBV24-1 to TRBJ1-5; 8 bases are a match to TRBD1. The CDR3 runs 15 residues. J gave up 11 bases and V 8 bases, and 16 bases lay outside the gene matches. Germline V gives CDR1 KGHDR, CDR2 SFDVKD. Here the CDR3 reads CATNPGTGGVKAQHF. The CDR3 DNA reads TGTGCCACCAACCCCGGGACAGGAGGGGTCAAGGCCCAGCATTTT.

J is TRBJ1-2 and V is TRBV5-5; 9 bases are shared with TRBD1. The CDR3 extends over 15 amino acids. Germline V gene sequence: CDR1 SGHKS, CDR2 YYEKEE (reference sequence). V shed 3 bases and J 4 bases; nucleotides not matched to a gene: 7. In DNA, the CDR3 is TGTGCCAGCAGCTCGCGGGACAGGGCCCCCTATGGCTACACCTTC. It specifies CASSSRDRAPYGYTF.

The V gene is TRBV7-2, the J gene TRBJ2-3; TRBD1 is a possible D gene (5 bases). With 1 base removed from V and 2 bases from J, the gap between germline ends came to 7 bases. The CDR3 has 14 amino acids. Germline V lookup: CDR1 SGHTA, CDR2 FQGNSA. In DNA, the CDR3 is TGTGCCAGCAGCTTAGGACAGTCCACAGATACGCAGTATTTT. The encoded protein is CASSLGQSTDTQYF.

This clone was found many times. The chain recombines TRBV30 with TRBJ2-7; TRBD1 might be the D (6 bases). Between the trimmed V and J ends, which lost 0 bases and 5 bases, there was a span of 17 bases. CDR1 and CDR2 from the germline V gene are GTSNPN and SVGIG (reference sequence). This CDR3 comprises 15 residues. The CDR3 DNA sequence: TGTGCCTGGAGTGTTCCGATTGTGGGGGCCCACGAGCAGTACTTC. Its translation: CAWSVPIVGAHEQYF.

The genes are TRBV5-1 and TRBJ2-1; possible D gene TRBD2, 5 bases. The CDR3 totals 13 residues. Germline V gene data show CDR1 as SGHRS and CDR2 as YFSETQ. Trimming took off 7 bases at V and 8 bases at J, with 16 bases between the two ends. The CDR3 region is CASRDTKRDEQFF. The CDR3 DNA reads TGCGCCAGCCGGGATACCAAGCGAGATGAGCAGTTCTTC.

The rearrangement uses TRBV7-2 and TRBJ1-3; 7 positions match TRBD1. J lost 0 bases, V lost 3 bases, and 5 bases had no gene match. From germline, CDR1 is SGHTA and CDR2 FQGNSA. This CDR3 is 16 amino acids long. CDR3 region: CASSFGDSISGNTIYF. DNA of the CDR3: TGTGCCAGCAGCTTCGGGGACAGTATCTCTGGAAACACCATATATTTT.

The CDR3 protein is CAIMGGGVNEQFF. The CDR3 region has the DNA TGTGCCATCATGGGCGGGGGGGTAAATGAGCAGTTCTTC. The chain uses TRBV10-3 and TRBJ2-1; TRBD2 matches 9 bases. V dropped 7 bases and J dropped 7; count of bases not matched to a gene: 5. CDR1 is ENHRY, CDR2 SYGVKD, per germline. The CDR3 loop spans 13 amino acids.

J is TRBJ2-1 and V is TRBV9; 8 bases fit TRBD2. Trimming removed 7 bases from V and 7 bases from J; junction bases left unmatched: 13. The CDR3 runs to 15 residues. Germline CDR1 SGDLS, CDR2 YYNGEE. Here the CDR3 reads CASSVRGGHSNEQFF. For the CDR3, the DNA is TGTGCCAGCTCGGTACGGGGGGGTCACTCTAATGAGCAGTTCTTC.

The J gene is TRBJ2-3, the V gene TRBV20-1; D may be TRBD2 (5 bases). The V and J ends lost 3 bases and 0 bases respectively, with 7 bases between them. The germline CDR1 and CDR2 sequences are DFQATT and SNEGSKA (reference sequence). CDR3 size: 13 residues. Written as DNA, the CDR3 is TGCAGTGCTAGTCTAGCTAGCACAGATACGCAGTATTTT. It specifies CSASLASTDTQYF.

The rearrangement uses TRBV6-5 and TRBJ1-1; D remains unclear. This CDR3 is built from 15 residues. Germline V gene lookup returns CDR1 MNHEY and CDR2 SVGAGI. V lost 4 bases to trimming and J lost 2 bases, with 14 bases between them. CDR3 DNA sequence: TGTGCCAGCAGTTCGCCCGGACTGAGAAACACTGAAGCTTTCTTT. It translates to CASSSPGLRNTEAFF.

The chain couples TRBV7-9 to TRBJ1-3, with D perhaps TRBD1 (6 bases). Deletions cut 3 bases from V and 2 bases from J, with 14 bases between. In germline, CDR1 is SEHNR, CDR2 FQNEAQ (reference sequence). This CDR3 comprises 16 residues. The CDR3 region has the DNA TGTGCCAGCAGCTTTAACCTCAGGGGCACTGGAAACACCATATATTTT. Translating it yields CASSFNLRGTGNTIYF.

The chain couples TRBV29-1 to TRBJ1-3, with 9 bases that match TRBD1. Germline V gene sequence: CDR1 SQVTM, CDR2 ANQGSEA. This CDR3 spans 15 amino acids. The trim removed 4 bases at V and 2 bases at J, leaving 6 bases unmatched. CDR3 bases: TGCAGCGTTGCGTGGAACAGGGGGCCTGGAAACACCATATATTTT. Translation: CSVAWNRGPGNTIYF.

CDR3 in DNA: TGCGCCAGCAGCTTGGGGGCAGGGGGCCGCTCTGGGGCCAACGTCCTGACTTTC. This encodes CASSLGAGGRSGANVLTF. The J gene is TRBJ2-6, the V gene TRBV5-1; 8 positions match TRBD1. The CDR3 spans 18 residues. With V trimmed by 0 bases and J by 0 bases, 5 bases remained unmatched. The germline V gene has CDR1 SGHRS and CDR2 YFSETQ.

This chain joins TRBV11-2 and TRBJ1-6, with D possibly being TRBD1 (6 bases). Trimming took off 3 bases at V and 9 bases at J, with 18 bases between the two ends. The CDR3 sequence is 16 residues long. From germline, CDR1 is SGHAT and CDR2 FQNNGV. CDR3 DNA: TGTGCCAGCAGCTTCGGGCGCGTCCAACAGGGTTCACCCCTCCACTTT. Translated: CASSFGRVQQGSPLHF. The whole variable domain, remainder taken from reference TRBV11-2 and TRBJ1-6, is EAGVAQSPRYKIIEKRQSVAFWCNPISGHATLYWYQQILGQGPKLLIQFQNNGVVDDSQLPKDRFSAERLKGVDSTLKIQPAKLEDSAVYLCASSFGRVQQGSPLHFGNGTRLTVT.

This chain links TRBV30 with TRBJ2-5; 7 bases line up with TRBD1. Germline-derived CDR1 and CDR2 are GTSNPN and SVGIG (reference sequence). The CDR3 runs 14 residues. J gave up 5 bases and V 4 bases, and 10 bases lay outside the gene matches. CDR3 sequence (DNA): TGTGCCTGGACGGAGGACAGGCGAGGGGAGACCCAGTACTTC. Its protein is CAWTEDRRGETQYF.